The source of this T cell receptor (beta chain) is a study of neurological immune-mediated disorders. This clonotype was observed at least ten times. Its antigen is still unknown. TCRdb re-called the 5' RACE reads through MiXCR, storing one row per CDR3 protein. Of about 84,000 distinct CDR3 sequences in the sample, 9% to 12% were seen once. Germline loops: CDR1 MNHEY, CDR2 SVGAGI. The CDR3 length is 14 residues. Trimming at V came to 0 bases and at J to 5 bases, leaving 4 bases not matched to a gene. The study, taken as a whole, reports: Private repertoires in all groups were suggested by the finding that expanded clones across subjects shared no CDR3 amino acid sequences.

This TCR derives from a man in his forties in good health. The sample consisted of PBMCs. The gene calls are TRBV6-5 and TRBJ2-7; TRBD1 matches 7 bases. This CDR3 reads CASSYSGGVDEQYF. CDR3 DNA: TGTGCCAGCAGTTACTCAGGGGGCGTGGACGAGCAGTACTTC.